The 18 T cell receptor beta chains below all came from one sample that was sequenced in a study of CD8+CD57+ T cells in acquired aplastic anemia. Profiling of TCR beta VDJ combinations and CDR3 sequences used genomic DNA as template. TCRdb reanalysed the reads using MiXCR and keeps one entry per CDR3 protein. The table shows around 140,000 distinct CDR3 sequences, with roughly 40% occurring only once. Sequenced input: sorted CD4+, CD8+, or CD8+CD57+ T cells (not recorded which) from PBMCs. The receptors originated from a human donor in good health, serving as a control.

The CDR3 reads CSASDPGGGTEAFF. The CDR3 DNA reads as TGCAGTGCTAGTGACCCGGGCGGAGGCACTGAAGCTTTCTTT. V usage is TRBV20-1 and J usage is TRBJ1-1, with D unclear. The ends were cut back, 3 bases at V and 4 bases at J, with 15 bases in the middle. In germline, CDR1 is DFQATT, CDR2 SNEGSKA (reference sequence). The CDR3 extends over 14 amino acids.

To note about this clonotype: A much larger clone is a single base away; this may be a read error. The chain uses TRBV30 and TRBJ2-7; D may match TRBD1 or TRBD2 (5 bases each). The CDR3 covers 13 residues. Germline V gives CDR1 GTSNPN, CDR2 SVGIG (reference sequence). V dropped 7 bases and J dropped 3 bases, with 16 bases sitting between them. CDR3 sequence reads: CASPRDQSYEQYF. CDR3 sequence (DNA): TGTGCCTCCCCCCGGGACCAAAGCTACGAGCAGTACTTC.

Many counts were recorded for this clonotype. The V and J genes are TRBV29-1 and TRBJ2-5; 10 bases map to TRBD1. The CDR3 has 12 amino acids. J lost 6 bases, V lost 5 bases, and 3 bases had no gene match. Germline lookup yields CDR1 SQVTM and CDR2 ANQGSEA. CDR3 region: CSVWTGGKTQYF. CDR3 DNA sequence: TGCAGCGTTTGGACAGGGGGAAAGACCCAGTACTTC. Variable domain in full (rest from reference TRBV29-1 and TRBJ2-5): SAVISQKPSRDICQRGTSLTIQCQVDSQVTMMFWYRQQPGQSLTLIATANQGSEATYESGFVIDKFPISRPNLTFSTLTVSNMSPEDSSIYLCSVWTGGKTQYFGPGTRLLVL.

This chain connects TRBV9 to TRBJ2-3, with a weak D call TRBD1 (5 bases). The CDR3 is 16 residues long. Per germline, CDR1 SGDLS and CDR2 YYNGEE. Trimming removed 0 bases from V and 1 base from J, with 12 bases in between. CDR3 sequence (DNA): TGTGCCAGCAGCGTAGCCCAGGGTAAGGGCACAGATACGCAGTATTTT. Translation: CASSVAQGKGTDTQYF.

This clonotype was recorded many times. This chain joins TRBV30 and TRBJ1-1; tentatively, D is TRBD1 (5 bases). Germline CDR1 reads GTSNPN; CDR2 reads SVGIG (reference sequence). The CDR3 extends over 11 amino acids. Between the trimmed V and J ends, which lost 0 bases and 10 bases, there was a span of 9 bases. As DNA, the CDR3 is TGTGCCTGGAGTGTACTGGGGACAGCTTTCTTT. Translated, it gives CAWSVLGTAFF.

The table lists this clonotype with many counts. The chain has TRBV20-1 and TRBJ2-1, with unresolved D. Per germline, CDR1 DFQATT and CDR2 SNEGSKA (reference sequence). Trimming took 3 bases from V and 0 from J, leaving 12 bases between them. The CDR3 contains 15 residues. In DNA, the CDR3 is TGCAGTGCTAGCGATCCCGGGTACTCCTACAATGAGCAGTTCTTC. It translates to CSASDPGYSYNEQFF.

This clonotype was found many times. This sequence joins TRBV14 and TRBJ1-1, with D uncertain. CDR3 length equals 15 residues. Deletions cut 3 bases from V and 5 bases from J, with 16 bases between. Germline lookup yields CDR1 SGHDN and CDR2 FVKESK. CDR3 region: CASSQDVFLGTEAFF. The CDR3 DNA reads TGTGCCAGCAGCCAGGACGTCTTCCTTGGGACTGAAGCTTTCTTT.

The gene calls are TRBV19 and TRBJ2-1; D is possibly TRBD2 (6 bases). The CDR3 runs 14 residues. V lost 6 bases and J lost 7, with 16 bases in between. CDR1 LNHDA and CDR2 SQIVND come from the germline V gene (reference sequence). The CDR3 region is CASRTTGARNEQFF. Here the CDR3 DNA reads TGTGCCAGTAGGACGACGGGAGCTAGGAATGAGCAGTTCTTC.

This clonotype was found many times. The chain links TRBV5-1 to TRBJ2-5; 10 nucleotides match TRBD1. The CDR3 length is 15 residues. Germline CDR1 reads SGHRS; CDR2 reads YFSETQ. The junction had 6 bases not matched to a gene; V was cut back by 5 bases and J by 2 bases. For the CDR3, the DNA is TGCGCCAGCAGTTCCGGGGACAGGGGACAAGAGACCCAGTACTTC. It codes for CASSSGDRGQETQYF.

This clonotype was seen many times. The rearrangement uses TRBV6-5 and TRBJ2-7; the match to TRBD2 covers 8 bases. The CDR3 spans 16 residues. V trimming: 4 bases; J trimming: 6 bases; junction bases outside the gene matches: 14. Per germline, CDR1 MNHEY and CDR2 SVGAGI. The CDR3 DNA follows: TGTGCCAGCAGTTCCCAAACCGGGACTAGTCTTCTCGAGCAGTACTTC. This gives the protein CASSSQTGTSLLEQYF.

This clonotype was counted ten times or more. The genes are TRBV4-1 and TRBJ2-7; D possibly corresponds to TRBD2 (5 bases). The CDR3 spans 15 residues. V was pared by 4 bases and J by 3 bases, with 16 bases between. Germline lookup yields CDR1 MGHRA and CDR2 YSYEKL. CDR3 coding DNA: TGCGCCAGCAGCCCCCAAGCAGGAGGCGTCTACGAGCAGTACTTC. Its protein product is CASSPQAGGVYEQYF.

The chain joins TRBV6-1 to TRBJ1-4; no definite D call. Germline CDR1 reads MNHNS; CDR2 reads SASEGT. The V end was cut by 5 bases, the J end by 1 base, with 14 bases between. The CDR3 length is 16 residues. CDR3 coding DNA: TGTGCCAGCAGTCGAGGCGCCTCTTTAACTAATGAAAAACTGTTTTTT. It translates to CASSRGASLTNEKLFF.

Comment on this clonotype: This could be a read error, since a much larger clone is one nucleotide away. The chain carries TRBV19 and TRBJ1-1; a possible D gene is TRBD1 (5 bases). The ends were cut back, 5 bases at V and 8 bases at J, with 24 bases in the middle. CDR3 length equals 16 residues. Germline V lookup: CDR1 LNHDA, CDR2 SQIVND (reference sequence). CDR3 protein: CASSVGQAINPGEAFF. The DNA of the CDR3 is TGTGCCAGTAGTGTGGGGCAGGCTATAAACCCAGGAGAAGCTTTCTTT.

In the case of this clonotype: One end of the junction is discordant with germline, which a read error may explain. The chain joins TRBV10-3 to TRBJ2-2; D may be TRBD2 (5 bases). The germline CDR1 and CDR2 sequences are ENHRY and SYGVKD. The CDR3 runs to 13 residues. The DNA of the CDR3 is TGTGCCGTCAGGCCGACGAACACCGGGGAGCTGTTCTTT. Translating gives CAVRPTNTGELFF.

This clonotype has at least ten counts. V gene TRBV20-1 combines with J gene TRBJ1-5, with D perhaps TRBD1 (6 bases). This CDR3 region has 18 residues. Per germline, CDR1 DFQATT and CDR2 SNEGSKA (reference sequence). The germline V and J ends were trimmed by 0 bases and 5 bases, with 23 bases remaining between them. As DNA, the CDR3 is TGCAGTGCTAGAGATGATATGCGTGCGGGTACAGGGTATCAGCCCCAGCATTTT. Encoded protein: CSARDDMRAGTGYQPQHF.

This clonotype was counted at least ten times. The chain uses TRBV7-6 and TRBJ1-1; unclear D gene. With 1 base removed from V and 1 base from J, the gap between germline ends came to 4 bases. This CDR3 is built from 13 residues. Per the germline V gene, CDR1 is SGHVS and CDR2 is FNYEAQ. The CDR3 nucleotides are TGTGCCAGCAGCTTAGGCCAGAACACTGAAGCTTTCTTT. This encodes CASSLGQNTEAFF.

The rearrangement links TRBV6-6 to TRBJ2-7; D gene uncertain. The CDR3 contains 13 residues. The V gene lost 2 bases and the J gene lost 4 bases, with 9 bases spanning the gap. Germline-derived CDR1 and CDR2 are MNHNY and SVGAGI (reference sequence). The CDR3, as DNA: TGTGCCAGCAGTTACGGGCCTCAATACGAGCAGTACTTC. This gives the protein CASSYGPQYEQYF.

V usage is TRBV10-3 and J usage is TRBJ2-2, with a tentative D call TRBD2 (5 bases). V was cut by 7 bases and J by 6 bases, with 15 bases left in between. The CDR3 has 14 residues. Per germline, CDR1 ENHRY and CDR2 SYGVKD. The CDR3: CAINWETGSGELFF. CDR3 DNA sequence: TGTGCCATCAATTGGGAGACCGGCTCCGGGGAGCTGTTTTTT.